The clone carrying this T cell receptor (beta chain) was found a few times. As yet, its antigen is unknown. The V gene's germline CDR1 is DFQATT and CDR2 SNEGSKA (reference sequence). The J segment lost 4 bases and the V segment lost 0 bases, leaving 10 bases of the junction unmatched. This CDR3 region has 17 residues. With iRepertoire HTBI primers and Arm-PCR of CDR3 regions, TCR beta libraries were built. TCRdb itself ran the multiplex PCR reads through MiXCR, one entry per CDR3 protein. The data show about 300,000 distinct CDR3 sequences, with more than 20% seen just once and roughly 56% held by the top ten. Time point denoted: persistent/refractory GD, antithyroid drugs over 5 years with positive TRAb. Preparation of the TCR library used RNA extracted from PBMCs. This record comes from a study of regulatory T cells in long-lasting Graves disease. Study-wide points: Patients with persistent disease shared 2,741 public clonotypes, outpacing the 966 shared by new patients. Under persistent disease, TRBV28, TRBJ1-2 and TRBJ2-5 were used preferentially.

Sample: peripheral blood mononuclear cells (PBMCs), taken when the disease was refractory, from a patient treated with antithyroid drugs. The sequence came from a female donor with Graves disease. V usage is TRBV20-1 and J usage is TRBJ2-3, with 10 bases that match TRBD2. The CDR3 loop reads CSARDRATSGRPDTQYF. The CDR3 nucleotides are TGCAGTGCTAGAGATCGGGCGACTAGCGGGCGACCAGATACGCAGTATTTT.